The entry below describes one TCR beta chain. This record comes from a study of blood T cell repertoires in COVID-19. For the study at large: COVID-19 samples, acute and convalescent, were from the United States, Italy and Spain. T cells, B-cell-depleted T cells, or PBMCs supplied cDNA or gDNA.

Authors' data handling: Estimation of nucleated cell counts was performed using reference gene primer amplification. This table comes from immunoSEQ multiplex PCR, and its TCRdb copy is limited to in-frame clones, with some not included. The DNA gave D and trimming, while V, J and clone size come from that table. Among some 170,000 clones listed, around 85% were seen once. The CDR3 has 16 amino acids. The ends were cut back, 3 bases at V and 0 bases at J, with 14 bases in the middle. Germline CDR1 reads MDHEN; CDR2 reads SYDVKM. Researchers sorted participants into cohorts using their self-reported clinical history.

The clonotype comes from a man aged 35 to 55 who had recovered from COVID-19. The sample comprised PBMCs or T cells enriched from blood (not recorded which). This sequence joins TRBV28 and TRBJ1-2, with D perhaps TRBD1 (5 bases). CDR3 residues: CASSFRGTGSNYGYTF. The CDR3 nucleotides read TGTGCCAGCAGTTTTCGAGGAACAGGATCTAACTATGGCTACACCTTC.